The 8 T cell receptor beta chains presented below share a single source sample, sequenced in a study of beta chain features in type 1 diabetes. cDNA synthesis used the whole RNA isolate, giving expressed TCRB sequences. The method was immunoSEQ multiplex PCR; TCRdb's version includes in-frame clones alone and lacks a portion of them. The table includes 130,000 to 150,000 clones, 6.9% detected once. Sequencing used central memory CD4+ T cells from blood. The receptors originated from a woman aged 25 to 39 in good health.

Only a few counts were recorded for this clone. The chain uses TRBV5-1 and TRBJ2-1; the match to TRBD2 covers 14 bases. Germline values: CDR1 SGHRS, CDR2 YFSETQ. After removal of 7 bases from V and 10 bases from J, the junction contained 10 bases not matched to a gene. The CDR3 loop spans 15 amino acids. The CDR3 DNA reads TGCGCCAGCGCCATGGGACTAGCGGGAGTATGGGAGCAGTTCTTC. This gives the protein CASAMGLAGVWEQFF.

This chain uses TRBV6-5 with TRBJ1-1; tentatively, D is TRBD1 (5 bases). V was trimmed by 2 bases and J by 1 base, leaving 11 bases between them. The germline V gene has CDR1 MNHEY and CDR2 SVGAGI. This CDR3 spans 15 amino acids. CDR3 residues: CASSYLGGGNTEAFF. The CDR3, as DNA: TGTGCCAGCAGTTACCTCGGGGGAGGGAACACTGAAGCTTTCTTT.

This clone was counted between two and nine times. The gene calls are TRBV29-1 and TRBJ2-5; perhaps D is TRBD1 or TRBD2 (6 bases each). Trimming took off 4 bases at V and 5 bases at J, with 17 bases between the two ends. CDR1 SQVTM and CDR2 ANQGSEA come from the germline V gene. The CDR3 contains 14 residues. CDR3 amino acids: CSVVDRRAAETQYF. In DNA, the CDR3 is TGCAGCGTTGTAGACAGGAGGGCTGCGGAGACCCAGTACTTC.

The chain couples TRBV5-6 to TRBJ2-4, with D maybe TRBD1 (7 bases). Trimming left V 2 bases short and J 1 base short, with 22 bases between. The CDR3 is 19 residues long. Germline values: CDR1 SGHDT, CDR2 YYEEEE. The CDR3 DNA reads TGTGCCAGCAGCTTTTATGGAGCAGGGGGGCCCGGGGCCAAAAACATTCAGTACTTC. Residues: CASSFYGAGGPGAKNIQYF.

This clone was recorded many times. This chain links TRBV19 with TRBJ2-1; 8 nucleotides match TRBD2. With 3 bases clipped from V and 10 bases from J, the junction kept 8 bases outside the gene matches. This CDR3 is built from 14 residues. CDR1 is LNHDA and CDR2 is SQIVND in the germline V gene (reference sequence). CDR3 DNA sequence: TGTGCCAGTAGTATGGAACTAGCGGCAAACGAGCAGTTCTTC. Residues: CASSMELAANEQFF.

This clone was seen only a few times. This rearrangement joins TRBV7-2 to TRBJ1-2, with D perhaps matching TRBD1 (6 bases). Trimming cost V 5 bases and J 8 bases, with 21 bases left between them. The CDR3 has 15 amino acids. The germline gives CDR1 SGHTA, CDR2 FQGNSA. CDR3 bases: TGTGCCAGCAGCCCTAGCCAGGGGCCATTGGGGGGCTACACCTTC. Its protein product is CASSPSQGPLGGYTF.

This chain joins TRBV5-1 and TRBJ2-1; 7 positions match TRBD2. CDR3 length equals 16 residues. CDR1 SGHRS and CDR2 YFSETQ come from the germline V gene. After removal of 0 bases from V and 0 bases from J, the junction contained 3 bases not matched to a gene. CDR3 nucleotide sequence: TGCGCCAGCAGCTTGGTGGGGGACTACTCCTACAATGAGCAGTTCTTC. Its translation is CASSLVGDYSYNEQFF.

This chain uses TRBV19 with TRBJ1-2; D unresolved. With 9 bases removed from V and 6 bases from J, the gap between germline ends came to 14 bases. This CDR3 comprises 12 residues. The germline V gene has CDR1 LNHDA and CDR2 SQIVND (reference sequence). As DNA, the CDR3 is TGTGCCAGCCGAGACACAAAGGATGGCTACACCTTC. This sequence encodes CASRDTKDGYTF.